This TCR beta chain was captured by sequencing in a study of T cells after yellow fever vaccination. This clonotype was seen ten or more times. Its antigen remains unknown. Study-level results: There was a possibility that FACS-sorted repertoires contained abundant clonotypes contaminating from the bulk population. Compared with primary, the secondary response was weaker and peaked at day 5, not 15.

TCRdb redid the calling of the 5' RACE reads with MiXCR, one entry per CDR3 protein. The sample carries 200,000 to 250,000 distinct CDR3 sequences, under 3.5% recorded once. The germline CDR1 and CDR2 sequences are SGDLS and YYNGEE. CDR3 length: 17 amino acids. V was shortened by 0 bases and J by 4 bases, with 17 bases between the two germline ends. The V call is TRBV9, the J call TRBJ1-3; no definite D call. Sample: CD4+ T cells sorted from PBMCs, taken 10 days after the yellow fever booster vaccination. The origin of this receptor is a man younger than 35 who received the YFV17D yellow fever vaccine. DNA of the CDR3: TGTGCCAGCAGCGTAGATGGAGTGACTATTGGCGGAAACACCATATATTTT. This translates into CASSVDGVTIGGNTIYF.